Detailed here is one TCR beta chain. Its antigen is unknown. Patients included in sequencing had previously demonstrated CD8+CD57+ cell expansion by flow cytometry. Severe acquired aplastic anemia was diagnosed in all patients. Therapy had not been given to patients before blood sampling. Germline trimming cut 9 bases from V and 4 bases from J; bases unmatched to any gene: 5. The CDR3 length is 14 residues. Per germline, CDR1 MNHEY and CDR2 SMNVEV (reference sequence). The source of the sample is a study of CD8+CD57+ T cells in acquired aplastic anemia. Overall study: DNA from sorted CD4+ and CD8+ cells averaged around 3 ug. Study observations and caveats: Patients and controls had in common 25 to 30 CD8+ CDR3 sequences.

Genomic DNA provided the template from which TCR beta VDJ and CDR3 profiles were obtained. TCRdb used MiXCR to reprocess the reads, holding one entry per CDR3 protein. The table lists around 210,000 distinct CDR3 sequences, 55% to 65% of them singletons, with around 60% in the top ten. The sequence was collected from a human donor with aplastic anemia. Sample: sorted CD4+, CD8+, or CD8+CD57+ T cells (not recorded which) from PBMCs. The rearrangement joins TRBV27 to TRBJ2-1, with 11 nucleotides matching TRBD1. The CDR3 bases are TGTGCCAGTAGGGGACAGGGGGTTTACAATGAGCAGTTCTTC. It translates to CASRGQGVYNEQFF.